This T cell receptor (beta chain) was retrieved from a study of regulatory T cells in long-lasting Graves disease. Assembly of TCR beta libraries relied on iRepertoire HTBI primers together with Arm-PCR of CDR3 regions. From the multiplex PCR reads, TCRdb called clonotypes with MiXCR, one entry per CDR3 protein. The repertoire holds roughly 510,000 distinct CDR3 sequences, with 16% as singletons. This clonotype was detected many times. Germline trimming cut 6 bases from V and 0 bases from J; bases unmatched to any gene: 5. The CDR3 is made up of 15 amino acids. Time point specified: newly diagnosed GD, antithyroid drugs for less than 3 months. There was RNA extracted from PBMCs, and the TCR library was made from it. These same data were also listed under a study on T cells in Graves' hyperthyroidism and ophthalmopathy.

The sequence derives from a man aged 18-30 years with Graves disease. The chain links TRBV12-3 or TRBV12-4 to TRBJ2-1, with TRBD2 identical over 7 bases. The sequences come from peripheral blood mononuclear cells (PBMCs), collected at new diagnosis, from a patient treated with antithyroid drugs. The CDR3 DNA follows: TGTGCCAGCAGACTCAGCGGGAACTCCTACAATGAGCAGTTCTTC. Translating gives CASRLSGNSYNEQFF.